A selection of T cell receptor beta chains follows, all from one sample in a study of cytomegalovirus exposure and HLA in healthy donors. Profiling relied on immunoSEQ multiplex PCR, and the TCRdb table lists in-frame clones only, not all of them. The data contain roughly 170,000 clones, more than 70% of them singletons. What was sequenced was PBMCs. The receptor source for this set is a man under 40 in good health and CMV-seronegative. Each CDR3 is given with its conserved first and last residue. Each record gives: V gene, clone size, CDR3 protein. Rows give clone size only sometimes, using once, few, many, or a class for an expanded clone.

TRBV19,NA,CASSIGGTGNEKLFF
TRBV27,NA,CASSPLLLAGETQYF
TRBV25-1,NA,CASSEQRGPGETQYF
TRBV14,NA,CASSPGQSPSYEQYF
TRBV14,few,CASSLVPGTSLSEQFF
TRBV15,NA,CATNLGVNTGELFF
TRBV15,once,CATSRDLLGDYGYTF
TRBV6-1,NA,CASSELGPDTQYF
TRBV18,NA,CASSPTGGTGWSNEQFF
TRBV5-1,NA,CASSSGGGDIQYF
TRBV29-1,NA,CSGGGTEAFF
TRBV2,once,CASSERREGLKLMGQYF
TRBV9,NA,CASSVGTGAPTDTQYF